This TCR beta chain was sequenced in a study of shared clonotypes between healthy human individuals. Study at large: Samples came from a couple of female and three male donors aged 18 to 49. Study-wide results and limits: Between several donors, naive CD4 clonotypes were shared at a level of about 5.3%.

Each cell subset's genomic DNA was divided evenly among several immunoSEQ plates. Libraries were prepared by immunoSEQ multiplex PCR; TCRdb keeps only in-frame clonotypes and omits some of them. The table records more than 550,000 clones, 92% of them present only once. Naive CD8 cells lacked CD45RO, underwent positive selection for CCR7 and left out terminally differentiated effector memory CD45RA+ cells. A note on this clone: The target antigen is unknown.

CDR3 length: 13 amino acids. V was trimmed by 6 bases and J by 4 bases, leaving 12 bases between them. Germline V lookup: CDR1 MNHEY, CDR2 SVGAGI. Input material: naive CD8+ T cells sorted from blood. This rearrangement joins TRBV6-5 to TRBJ2-5; TRBD1 is a possible D gene (6 bases). The origin of this receptor is a man aged 30 to 39 in good health. The CDR3 loop reads CASSRRDIETQYF. DNA for the CDR3: TGTGCCAGCAGCCGCCGGGACATAGAGACCCAGTACTTC.